This paragraph covers one TCR beta chain sequence. Its antigen remains unidentified. This record comes from a study of shared clonotypes between healthy human individuals. On the study more broadly: Plates per donor: three CD4 naive, three CD4 memory, two CD8 naive, one CD8 memory. Overall study findings and caveats: Despite large depth, sorted-subset datasets appeared incompletely sequenced.

The CDR3 covers 15 residues. Germline values: CDR1 SGHRS, CDR2 YFSETQ. V dropped 4 bases and J dropped 4; count of bases not matched to a gene: 5. TCRdb's copy holds only in-frame clones and misses some; the assay was immunoSEQ multiplex PCR. The data show 2 million to 2.5 million clones, under 95% seen once. The sequence was obtained from a man between 18 and 29 years old in good health. Some clones in this sample may be carry-over from other donors' samples. The V and J genes are TRBV5-1 and TRBJ2-1; 10 nucleotides align to TRBD2. The sequencing input was naive CD4+ T cells from PBMCs. Regarding subset: CD45RA+ positively selected. The DNA of the CDR3 is TGCGCCAGCAGCGGAGGACTAGCGGAATACAATGAGCAGTTCTTC. This sequence encodes CASSGGLAEYNEQFF. Combining the CDR3 with reference TRBV5-1 and TRBJ2-1 gives the whole variable domain KAGVTQTPRYLIKTRGQQVTLSCSPISGHRSVSWYQQTPGQGLQFLFEYFSETQRNKGNFPGRFSGRQFSNSRSEMNVSTLELGDSALYLCASSGGLAEYNEQFFGPGTRLTVL.